The TCR beta chain under discussion was sequenced for a study of chemoradiotherapy in HPV16-positive cancers. Whole-study results and caveats: Better recurrence-free survival went with HPV-responsive T-cell expansion in HPV16-positive patients.

Assay used: immunoSEQ multiplex PCR; TCRdb lists only in-frame clones, some missing. The table includes approximately 5,700 clones, more than 65% detected once. CDR3 length: 14 amino acids. Trimming cost V 1 base and J 0 bases, with 6 bases left between them. Per germline, CDR1 LGHNA and CDR2 YNFKEQ. Points on this clone: Its specificity is unknown.

This rearrangement joins TRBV4-2 to TRBJ2-5; D uncertain. This TCR derives from a human donor with HPV-associated anogenital cancer. The sequencing here drew on tumor tissue, taken from a patient who underwent chemoradiotherapy. CDR3 bases: TGTGCCAGCAGCCAAGTTCCGGACCAAGAGACCCAGTACTTC. Translated, it gives CASSQVPDQETQYF.